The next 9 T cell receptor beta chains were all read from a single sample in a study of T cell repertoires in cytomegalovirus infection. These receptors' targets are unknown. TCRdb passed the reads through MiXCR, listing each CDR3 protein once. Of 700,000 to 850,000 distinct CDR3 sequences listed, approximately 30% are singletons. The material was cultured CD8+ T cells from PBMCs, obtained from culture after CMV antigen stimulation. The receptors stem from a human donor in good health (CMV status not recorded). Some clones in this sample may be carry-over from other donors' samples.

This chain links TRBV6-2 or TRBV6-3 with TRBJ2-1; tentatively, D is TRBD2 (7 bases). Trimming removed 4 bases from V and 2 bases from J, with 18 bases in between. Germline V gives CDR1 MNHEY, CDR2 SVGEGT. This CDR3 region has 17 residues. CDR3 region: CASSFNRDGGPYNEQFF. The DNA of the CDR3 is TGTGCCAGCAGTTTCAATCGCGACGGGGGGCCCTACAATGAGCAGTTCTTC.

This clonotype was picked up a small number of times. CDR3 bases: TGCGCCAGCAGCCAAGCAGGGGTGAGCACAGATACGCAGTATTTT. This encodes CASSQAGVSTDTQYF. This rearrangement joins TRBV4-3 to TRBJ2-3; D might be TRBD1 (6 bases). The V end was cut by 1 base, the J end by 0 bases, with 8 bases between. The CDR3 loop spans 15 amino acids. The V gene's germline CDR1 is LGHNA and CDR2 YSLEER.

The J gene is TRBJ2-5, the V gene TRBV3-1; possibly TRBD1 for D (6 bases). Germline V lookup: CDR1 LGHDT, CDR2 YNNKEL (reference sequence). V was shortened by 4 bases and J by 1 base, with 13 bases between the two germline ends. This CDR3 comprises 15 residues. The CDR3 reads CASSPVGTTQETQYF. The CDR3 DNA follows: TGTGCCAGCAGCCCCGTGGGGACAACCCAAGAGACCCAGTACTTC.

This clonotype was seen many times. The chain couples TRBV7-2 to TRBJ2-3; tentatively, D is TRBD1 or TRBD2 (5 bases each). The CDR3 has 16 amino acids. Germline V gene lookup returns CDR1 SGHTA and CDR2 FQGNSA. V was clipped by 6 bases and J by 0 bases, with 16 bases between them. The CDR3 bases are TGTGCCAGCAGTCCCGGGACCTTATCGAGCACAGATACGCAGTATTTT. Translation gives CASSPGTLSSTDTQYF. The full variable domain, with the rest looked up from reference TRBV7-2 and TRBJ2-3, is GAGVSQSPSNKVTEKGKDVELRCDPISGHTALYWYRQSLGQGLEFLIYFQGNSAPDKSGLPSDRFSAERTGGSVSTLTIQRTQQEDSAVYLCASSPGTLSSTDTQYFGPGTRLTVL.

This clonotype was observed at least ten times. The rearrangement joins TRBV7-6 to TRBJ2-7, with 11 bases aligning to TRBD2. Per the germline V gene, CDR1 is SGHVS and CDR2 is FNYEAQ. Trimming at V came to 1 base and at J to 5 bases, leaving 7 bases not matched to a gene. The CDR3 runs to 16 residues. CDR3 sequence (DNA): TGTGCCAGCAGCTTAGGAAGTAGCGGGGGGGCCCACGAGCAGTACTTC. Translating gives CASSLGSSGGAHEQYF.

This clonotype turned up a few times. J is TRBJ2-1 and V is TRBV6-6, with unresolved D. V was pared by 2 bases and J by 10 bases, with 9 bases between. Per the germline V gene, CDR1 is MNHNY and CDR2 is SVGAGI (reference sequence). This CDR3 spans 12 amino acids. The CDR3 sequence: CASSYDSREQFF. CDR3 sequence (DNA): TGTGCCAGCAGTTACGACTCCAGGGAGCAGTTCTTC.

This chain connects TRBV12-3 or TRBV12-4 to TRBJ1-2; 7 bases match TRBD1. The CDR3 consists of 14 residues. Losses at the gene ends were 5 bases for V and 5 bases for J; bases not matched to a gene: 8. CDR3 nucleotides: TGTGCCAGCAGTGGGGACAGCGTTACTTATGGCTACACCTTC. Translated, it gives CASSGDSVTYGYTF.

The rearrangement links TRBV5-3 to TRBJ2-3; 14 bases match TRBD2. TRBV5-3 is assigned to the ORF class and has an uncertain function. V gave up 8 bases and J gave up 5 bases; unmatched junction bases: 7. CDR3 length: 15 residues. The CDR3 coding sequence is TGTGCCAGCAACTACGGACTAGCGGGGGGAGATACGCAGTATTTT. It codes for CASNYGLAGGDTQYF.

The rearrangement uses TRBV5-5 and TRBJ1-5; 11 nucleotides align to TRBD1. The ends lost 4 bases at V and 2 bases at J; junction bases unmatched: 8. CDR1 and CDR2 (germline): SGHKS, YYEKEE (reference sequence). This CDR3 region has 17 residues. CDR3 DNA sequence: TGTGCCAGCAGCCCCGGGACAGGGGGGAGAGGCAATCAGCCCCAGCATTTT. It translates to CASSPGTGGRGNQPQHF.